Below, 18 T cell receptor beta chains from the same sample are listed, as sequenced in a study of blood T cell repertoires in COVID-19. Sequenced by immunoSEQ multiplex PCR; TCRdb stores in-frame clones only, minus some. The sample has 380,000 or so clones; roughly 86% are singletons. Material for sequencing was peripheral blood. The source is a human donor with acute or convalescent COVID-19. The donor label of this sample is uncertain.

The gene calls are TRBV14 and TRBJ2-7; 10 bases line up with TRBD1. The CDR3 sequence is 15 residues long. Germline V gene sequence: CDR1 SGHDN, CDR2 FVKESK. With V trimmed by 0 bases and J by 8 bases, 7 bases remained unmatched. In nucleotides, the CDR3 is TGTGCCAGCAGCCAAGATCTGTTGGGACAGGGGAAGCAGTACTTC. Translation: CASSQDLLGQGKQYF.

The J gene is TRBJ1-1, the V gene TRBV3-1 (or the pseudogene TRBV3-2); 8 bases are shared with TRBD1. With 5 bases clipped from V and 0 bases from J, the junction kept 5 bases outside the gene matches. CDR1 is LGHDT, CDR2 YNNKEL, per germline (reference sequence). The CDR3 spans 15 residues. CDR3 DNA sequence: TGTGCCAGCAGCGTTCGGACAGGGATGAACACTGAAGCTTTCTTT. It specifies CASSVRTGMNTEAFF.

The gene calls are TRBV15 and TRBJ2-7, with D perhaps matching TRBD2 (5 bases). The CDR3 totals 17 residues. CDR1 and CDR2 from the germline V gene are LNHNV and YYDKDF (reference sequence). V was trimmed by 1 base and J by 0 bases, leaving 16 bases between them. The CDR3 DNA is TGTGCCACCAGCAGAGCGCCTGAACCACGGGGCTCCTACGAGCAGTACTTC. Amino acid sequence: CATSRAPEPRGSYEQYF.

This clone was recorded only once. The CDR3: CASSERTGFWSGTQYF. CDR3 sequence (DNA): TGTGCCAGCAGTGAGAGGACAGGGTTTTGGTCGGGTACGCAGTATTTT. The J gene is TRBJ2-3, the V gene TRBV6-1, with 8 positions matching TRBD1. Trimming removed 3 bases from V and 8 bases from J; junction bases left unmatched: 13. This CDR3 is built from 16 residues. Germline CDR1 and CDR2: MNHNS and SASEGT.

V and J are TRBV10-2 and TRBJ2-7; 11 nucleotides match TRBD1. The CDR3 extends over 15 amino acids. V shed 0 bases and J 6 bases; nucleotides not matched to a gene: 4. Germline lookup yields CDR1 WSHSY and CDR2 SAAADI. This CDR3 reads CASSESRTGGREQYF. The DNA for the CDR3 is TGCGCCAGCAGTGAGTCAAGGACAGGGGGCCGCGAGCAGTACTTC.

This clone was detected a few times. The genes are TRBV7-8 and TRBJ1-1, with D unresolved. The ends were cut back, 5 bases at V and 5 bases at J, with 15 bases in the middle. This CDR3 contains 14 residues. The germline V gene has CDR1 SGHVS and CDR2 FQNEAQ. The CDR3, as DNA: TGTGCCAGCAGCAAGCGGTTAGGTTTAACTGAAGCTTTCTTT. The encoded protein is CASSKRLGLTEAFF. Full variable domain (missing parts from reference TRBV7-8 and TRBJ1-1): GAGVSQSPRYKVAKRGQDVALRCDPISGHVSLFWYQQALGQGPEFLTYFQNEAQLDKSGLPSDRFFAERPEGSVSTLKIQRTQQEDSAVYLCASSKRLGLTEAFFGQGTRLTVV.

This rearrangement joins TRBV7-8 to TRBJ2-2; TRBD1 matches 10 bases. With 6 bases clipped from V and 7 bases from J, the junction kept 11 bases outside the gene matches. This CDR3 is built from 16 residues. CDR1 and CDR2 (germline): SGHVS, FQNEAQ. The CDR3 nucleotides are TGTGCCAGCAGGTCCCGGGACAGGGGAATAGTCGGGGAGCTGTTTTTT. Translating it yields CASRSRDRGIVGELFF. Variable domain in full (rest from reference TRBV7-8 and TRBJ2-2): GAGVSQSPRYKVAKRGQDVALRCDPISGHVSLFWYQQALGQGPEFLTYFQNEAQLDKSGLPSDRFFAERPEGSVSTLKIQRTQQEDSAVYLCASRSRDRGIVGELFFGEGSRLTVL.

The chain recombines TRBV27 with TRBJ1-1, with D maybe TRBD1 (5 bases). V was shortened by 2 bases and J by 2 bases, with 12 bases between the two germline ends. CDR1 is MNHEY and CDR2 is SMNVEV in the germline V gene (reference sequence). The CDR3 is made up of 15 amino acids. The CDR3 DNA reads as TGTGCCAGCAGTTTAGGGGCATACTCCAACACTGAAGCTTTCTTT. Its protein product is CASSLGAYSNTEAFF.

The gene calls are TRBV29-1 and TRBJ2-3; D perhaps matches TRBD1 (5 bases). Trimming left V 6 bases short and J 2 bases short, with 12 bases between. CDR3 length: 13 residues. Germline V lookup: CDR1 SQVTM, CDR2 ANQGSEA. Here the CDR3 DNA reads TGCAGCGTGAACAGGAAATTCACAGATACGCAGTATTTT. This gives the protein CSVNRKFTDTQYF.

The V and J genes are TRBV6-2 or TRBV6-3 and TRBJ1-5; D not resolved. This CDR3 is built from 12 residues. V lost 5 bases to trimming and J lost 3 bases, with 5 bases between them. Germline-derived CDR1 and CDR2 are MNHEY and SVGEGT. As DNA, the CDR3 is TGTGCCAGCAGTAGAGTCAATCAGCCCCAGCATTTT. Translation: CASSRVNQPQHF.

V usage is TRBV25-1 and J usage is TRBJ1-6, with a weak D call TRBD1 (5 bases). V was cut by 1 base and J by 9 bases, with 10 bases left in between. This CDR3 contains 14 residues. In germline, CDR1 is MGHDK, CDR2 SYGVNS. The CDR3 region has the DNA TGTGCCAGCAGTGAATCCAGGGTTGGTTCACCCCTCCACTTT. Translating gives CASSESRVGSPLHF.

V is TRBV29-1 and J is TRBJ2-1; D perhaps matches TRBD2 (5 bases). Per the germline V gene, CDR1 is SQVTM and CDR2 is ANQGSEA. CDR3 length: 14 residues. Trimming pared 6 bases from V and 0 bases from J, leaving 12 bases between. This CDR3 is CSVGGSGSYNEQFF. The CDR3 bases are TGCAGCGTAGGAGGTAGTGGCTCCTACAATGAGCAGTTCTTC.

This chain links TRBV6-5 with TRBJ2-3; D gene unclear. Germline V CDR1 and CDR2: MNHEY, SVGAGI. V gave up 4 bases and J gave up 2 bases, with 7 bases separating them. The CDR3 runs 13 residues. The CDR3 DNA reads TGTGCCAGCAGTTCCACACACACAGATACGCAGTATTTT. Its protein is CASSSTHTDTQYF.

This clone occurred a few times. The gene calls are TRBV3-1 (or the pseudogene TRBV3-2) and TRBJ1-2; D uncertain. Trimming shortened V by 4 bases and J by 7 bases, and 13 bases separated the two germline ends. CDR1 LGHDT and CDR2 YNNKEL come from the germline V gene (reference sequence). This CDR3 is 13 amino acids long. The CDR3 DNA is TGTGCCAGCAGCCTCCTCTTAAACGGTGGCTACACCTTC. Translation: CASSLLLNGGYTF.

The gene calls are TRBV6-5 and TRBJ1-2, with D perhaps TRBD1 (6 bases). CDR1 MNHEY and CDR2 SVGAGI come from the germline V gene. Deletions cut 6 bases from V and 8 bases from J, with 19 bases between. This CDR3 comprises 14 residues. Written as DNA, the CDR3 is TGTGCCAGCAGACAAACAGGGAGCGGTTACGGCTACACCTTC. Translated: CASRQTGSGYGYTF.

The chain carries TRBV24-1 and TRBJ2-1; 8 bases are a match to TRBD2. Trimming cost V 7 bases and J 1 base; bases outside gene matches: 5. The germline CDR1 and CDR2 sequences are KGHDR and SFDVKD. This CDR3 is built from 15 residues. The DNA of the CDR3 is TGTGCCACCAGCGGTAGCGGGAAATCCTACAATGAGCAGTTCTTC. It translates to CATSGSGKSYNEQFF.

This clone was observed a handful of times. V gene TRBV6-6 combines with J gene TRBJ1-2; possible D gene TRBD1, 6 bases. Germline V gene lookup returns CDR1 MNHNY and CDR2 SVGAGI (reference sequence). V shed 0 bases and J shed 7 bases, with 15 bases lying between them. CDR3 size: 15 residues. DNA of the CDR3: TGTGCCAGCAGTTACTCTCAGGGGTCTATCGGTGGCTACACCTTC. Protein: CASSYSQGSIGGYTF.

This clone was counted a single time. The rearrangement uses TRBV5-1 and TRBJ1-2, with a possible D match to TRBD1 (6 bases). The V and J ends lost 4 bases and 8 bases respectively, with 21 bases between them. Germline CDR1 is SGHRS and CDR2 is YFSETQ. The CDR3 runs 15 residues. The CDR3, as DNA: TGCGCCAGCAGCCTTGAGGGGGACACCCGGTGGGGCTACACCTTC. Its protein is CASSLEGDTRWGYTF. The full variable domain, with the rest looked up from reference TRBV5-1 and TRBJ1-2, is KAGVTQTPRYLIKTRGQQVTLSCSPISGHRSVSWYQQTPGQGLQFLFEYFSETQRNKGNFPGRFSGRQFSNSRSEMNVSTLELGDSALYLCASSLEGDTRWGYTFGSGTRLTVV.